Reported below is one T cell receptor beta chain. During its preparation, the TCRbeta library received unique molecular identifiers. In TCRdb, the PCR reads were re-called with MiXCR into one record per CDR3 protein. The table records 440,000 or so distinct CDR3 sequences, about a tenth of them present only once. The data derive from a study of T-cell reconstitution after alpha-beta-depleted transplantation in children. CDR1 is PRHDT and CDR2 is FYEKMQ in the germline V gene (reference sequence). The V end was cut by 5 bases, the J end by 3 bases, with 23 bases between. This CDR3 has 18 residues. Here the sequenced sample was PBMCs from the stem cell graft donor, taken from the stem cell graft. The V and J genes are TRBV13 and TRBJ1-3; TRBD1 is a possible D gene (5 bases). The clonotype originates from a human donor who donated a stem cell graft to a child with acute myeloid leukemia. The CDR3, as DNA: TGTGCCAGCAGCCGGCGGAGGGGAGGAATCCAGGGTGGAAACACCATATATTTT. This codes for CASSRRRGGIQGGNTIYF.